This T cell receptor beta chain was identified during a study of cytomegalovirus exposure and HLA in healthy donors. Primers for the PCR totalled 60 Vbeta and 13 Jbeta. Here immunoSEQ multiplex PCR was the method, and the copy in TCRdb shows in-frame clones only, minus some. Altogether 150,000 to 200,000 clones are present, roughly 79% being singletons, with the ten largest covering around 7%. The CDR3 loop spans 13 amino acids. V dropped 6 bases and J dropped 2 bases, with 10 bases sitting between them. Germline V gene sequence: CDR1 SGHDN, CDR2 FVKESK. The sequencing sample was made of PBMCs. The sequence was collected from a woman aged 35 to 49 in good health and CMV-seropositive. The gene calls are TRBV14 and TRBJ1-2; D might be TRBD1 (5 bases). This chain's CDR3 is CASSQTVNYGYTF. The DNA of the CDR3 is TGTGCCAGCAGTCAGACAGTCAACTATGGCTACACCTTC.